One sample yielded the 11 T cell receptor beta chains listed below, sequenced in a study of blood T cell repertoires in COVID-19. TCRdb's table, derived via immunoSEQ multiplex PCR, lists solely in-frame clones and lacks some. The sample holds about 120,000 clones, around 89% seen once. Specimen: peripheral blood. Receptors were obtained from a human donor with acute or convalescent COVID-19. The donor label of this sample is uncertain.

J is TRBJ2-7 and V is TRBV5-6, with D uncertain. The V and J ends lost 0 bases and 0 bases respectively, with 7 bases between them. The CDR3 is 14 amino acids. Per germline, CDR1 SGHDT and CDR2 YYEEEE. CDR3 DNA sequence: TGTGCCAGCAGCTTGGTAGGCGGCTCCTACGAGCAGTACTTC. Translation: CASSLVGGSYEQYF.

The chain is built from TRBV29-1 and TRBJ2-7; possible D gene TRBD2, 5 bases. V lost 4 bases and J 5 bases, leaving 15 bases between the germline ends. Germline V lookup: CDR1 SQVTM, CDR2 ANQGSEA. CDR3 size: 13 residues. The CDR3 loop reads CSVVSLYSDEQYF. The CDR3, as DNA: TGCAGCGTTGTTTCCCTGTATAGCGACGAGCAGTACTTC.

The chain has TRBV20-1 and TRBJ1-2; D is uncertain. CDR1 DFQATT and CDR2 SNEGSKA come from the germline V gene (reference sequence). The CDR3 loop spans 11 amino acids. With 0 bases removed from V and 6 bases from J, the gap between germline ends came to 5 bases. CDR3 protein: CSARDTDGYTF. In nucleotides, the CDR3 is TGCAGTGCTAGAGATACAGATGGCTACACCTTC.

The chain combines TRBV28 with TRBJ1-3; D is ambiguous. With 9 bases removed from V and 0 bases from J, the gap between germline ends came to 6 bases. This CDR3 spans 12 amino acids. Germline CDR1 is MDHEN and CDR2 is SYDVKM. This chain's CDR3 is CASTVSGNTIYF. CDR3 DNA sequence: TGTGCCAGTACAGTCTCTGGAAACACCATATATTTT.

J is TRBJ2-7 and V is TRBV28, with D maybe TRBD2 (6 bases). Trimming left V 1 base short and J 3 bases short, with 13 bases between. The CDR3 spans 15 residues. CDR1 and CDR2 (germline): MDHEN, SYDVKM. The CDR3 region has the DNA TGTGCCAGCAGTTTATCGGGGGACGGAGGCTACGAGCAGTACTTC. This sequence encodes CASSLSGDGGYEQYF.

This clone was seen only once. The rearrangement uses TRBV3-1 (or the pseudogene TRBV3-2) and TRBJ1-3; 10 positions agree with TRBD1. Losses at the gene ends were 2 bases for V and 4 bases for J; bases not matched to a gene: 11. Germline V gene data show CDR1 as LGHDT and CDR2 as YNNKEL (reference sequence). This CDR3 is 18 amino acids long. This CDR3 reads CASSQLLPGQGTGNTIYF. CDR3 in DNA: TGTGCCAGCAGCCAACTTCTTCCGGGACAGGGGACCGGAAACACCATATATTTT.

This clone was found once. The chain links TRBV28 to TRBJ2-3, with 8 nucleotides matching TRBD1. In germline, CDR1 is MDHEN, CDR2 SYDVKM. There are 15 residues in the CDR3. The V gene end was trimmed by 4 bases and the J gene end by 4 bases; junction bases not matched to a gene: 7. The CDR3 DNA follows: TGTGCCAGCAGTTACGGGACAGGCCGATCAGATACGCAGTATTTT. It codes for CASSYGTGRSDTQYF.

This CDR3 reads CASSFFDPAAGAGEQFF. CDR3 bases: TGTGCCAGCAGCTTTTTTGATCCAGCGGCGGGGGCGGGGGAGCAGTTCTTC. The chain combines TRBV7-2 with TRBJ2-1; possibly TRBD2 for D (7 bases). Germline-derived CDR1 and CDR2 are SGHTA and FQGNSA. This CDR3 spans 17 amino acids. V was cut by 3 bases and J by 10 bases, with 25 bases left in between. Based on the CDR3 plus reference TRBV7-2 and TRBJ2-1, the full variable domain is GAGVSQSPSNKVTEKGKDVELRCDPISGHTALYWYRQSLGQGLEFLIYFQGNSAPDKSGLPSDRFSAERTGGSVSTLTIQRTQQEDSAVYLCASSFFDPAAGAGEQFFGPGTRLTVL.

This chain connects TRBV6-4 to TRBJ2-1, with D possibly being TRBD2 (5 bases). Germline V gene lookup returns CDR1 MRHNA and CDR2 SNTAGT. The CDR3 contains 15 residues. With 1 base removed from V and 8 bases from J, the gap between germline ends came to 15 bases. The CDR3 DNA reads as TGTGCCAGCAGTGACTTTAGGACTGTGATCCATGAGCAGTTCTTC. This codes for CASSDFRTVIHEQFF.

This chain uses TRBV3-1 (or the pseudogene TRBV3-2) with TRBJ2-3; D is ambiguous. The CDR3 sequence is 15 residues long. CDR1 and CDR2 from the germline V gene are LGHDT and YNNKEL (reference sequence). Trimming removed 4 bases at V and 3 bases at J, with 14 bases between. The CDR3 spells CASSPTRLPTDTQYF. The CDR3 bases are TGTGCCAGCAGCCCAACTCGATTACCTACAGATACGCAGTATTTT.

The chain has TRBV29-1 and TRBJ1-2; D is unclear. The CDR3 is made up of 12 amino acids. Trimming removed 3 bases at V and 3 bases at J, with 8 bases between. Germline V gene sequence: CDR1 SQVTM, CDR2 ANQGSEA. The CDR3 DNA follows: TGCAGCGTTGACGGTCAGGACTATGGCTACACCTTC. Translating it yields CSVDGQDYGYTF.